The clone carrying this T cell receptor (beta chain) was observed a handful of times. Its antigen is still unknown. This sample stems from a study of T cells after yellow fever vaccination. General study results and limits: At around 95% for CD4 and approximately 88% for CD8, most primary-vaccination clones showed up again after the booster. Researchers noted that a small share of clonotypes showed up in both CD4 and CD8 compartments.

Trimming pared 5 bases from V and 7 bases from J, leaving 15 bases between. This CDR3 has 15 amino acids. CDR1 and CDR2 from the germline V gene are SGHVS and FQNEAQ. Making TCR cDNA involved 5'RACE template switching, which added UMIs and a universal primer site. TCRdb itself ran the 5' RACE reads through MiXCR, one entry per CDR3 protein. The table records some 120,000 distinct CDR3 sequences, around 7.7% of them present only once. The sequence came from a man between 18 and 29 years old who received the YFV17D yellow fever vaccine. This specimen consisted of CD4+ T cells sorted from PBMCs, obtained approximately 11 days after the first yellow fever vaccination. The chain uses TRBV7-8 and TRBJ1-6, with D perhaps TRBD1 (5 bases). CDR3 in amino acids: CASSPGGGINSPLHF. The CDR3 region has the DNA TGTGCCAGCAGCCCGGGGGGGGGGATAAATTCACCCCTCCACTTT.